The sequence of this T cell receptor beta chain was determined in a study of T cell changes during pregnancy in multiple sclerosis. The CDR3 runs 15 residues. The V gene's germline CDR1 is SGHNT and CDR2 YENEEA. V dropped 0 bases and J dropped 5 bases, with 13 bases sitting between them. The data were produced by immunoSEQ multiplex PCR, yet TCRdb's version contains in-frame clones alone and is incomplete. The sample has under 110,000 clones, about 90% seen once. The sequence came from a female donor with multiple sclerosis, enrolled in a pregnancy study. The rearrangement uses TRBV11-3 and TRBJ2-5; D gene uncertain. Source: peripheral blood, taken before pregnancy. This CDR3 reads CASSLDESSAETQYF. CDR3 sequence (DNA): TGTGCCAGCAGCTTAGATGAAAGTAGTGCGGAGACCCAGTACTTC.